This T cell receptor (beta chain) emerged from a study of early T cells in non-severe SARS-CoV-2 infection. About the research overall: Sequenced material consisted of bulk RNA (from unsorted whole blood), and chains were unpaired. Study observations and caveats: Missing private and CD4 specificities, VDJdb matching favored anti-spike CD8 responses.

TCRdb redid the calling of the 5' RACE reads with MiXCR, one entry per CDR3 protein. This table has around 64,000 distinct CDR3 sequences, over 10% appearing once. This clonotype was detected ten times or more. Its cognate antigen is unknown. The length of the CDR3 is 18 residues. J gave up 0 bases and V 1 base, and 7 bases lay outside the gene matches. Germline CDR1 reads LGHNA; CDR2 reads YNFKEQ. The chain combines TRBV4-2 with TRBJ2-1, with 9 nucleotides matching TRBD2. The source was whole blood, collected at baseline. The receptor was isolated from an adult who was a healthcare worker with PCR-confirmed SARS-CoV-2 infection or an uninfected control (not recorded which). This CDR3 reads CASSQVSSGDDSYNEQFF. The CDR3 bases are TGTGCCAGCAGCCAAGTCTCTAGCGGGGACGACTCCTACAATGAGCAGTTCTTC.